The 30 T cell receptor beta chains given below trace back to one sample, sequenced in a study of T cells in localized non-small cell lung cancer (dated by TCRdb to 2019 to 2021). Receptor amplification or capture employed the immunoSEQ multiplex PCR assay. Held by TCRdb, this immuneACCESS table contains in-frame sequences only and omits some clones. Under half of the omission traces to an unresolved V gene where checked; the cause of the rest is unknown. This sample comprises 55,000 to 65,000 clones, approximately 93% of them detected only once. The ten largest clonotypes hold less than 20% of the sample. Source: peripheral blood, taken before any cancer treatment. The receptors stem from a man aged 35 to 70 with stage I lung adenocarcinoma.

This clone was detected only once. The chain joins TRBV27 to TRBJ1-4, with 9 bases fitting TRBD1. This CDR3 has 14 residues. Germline CDR1 is MNHEY and CDR2 is SMNVEV (reference sequence). V shed 2 bases and J 7 bases; nucleotides not matched to a gene: 2. CDR3 in amino acids: CASSLGTGSEKLFF. The CDR3 DNA is TGTGCCAGCAGTTTAGGGACAGGGAGTGAAAAACTGTTTTTT.

This chain connects TRBV19 to TRBJ2-7; D not resolved. Germline lookup yields CDR1 LNHDA and CDR2 SQIVND (reference sequence). The length of the CDR3 is 12 residues. Trimming cost V 3 bases and J 3 bases, with 6 bases left between them. The CDR3 bases are TGTGCCAGTAGTATCTCAGGCTACGAGCAGTACTTC. Amino acids: CASSISGYEQYF.

This clone appeared a single time. The rearrangement uses TRBV5-1 and TRBJ2-7; D unresolved. The CDR3 sequence is 12 residues long. Germline V CDR1 and CDR2: SGHRS, YFSETQ. The ends were cut back, 2 bases at V and 3 bases at J, with 6 bases in the middle. The CDR3 sequence is CASSFDGYEQYF. The CDR3 coding sequence is TGCGCCAGCAGCTTCGACGGCTACGAGCAGTACTTC.

This rearrangement joins TRBV6-5 to TRBJ1-5; 7 bases match TRBD1. Germline V gene lookup returns CDR1 MNHEY and CDR2 SVGAGI. After removal of 5 bases from V and 1 base from J, the junction contained 2 bases not matched to a gene. The CDR3 runs 14 residues. The CDR3 sequence is CASSEDRSNQPQHF. The CDR3 nucleotides read TGTGCCAGCAGTGAGGACAGGAGCAATCAGCCCCAGCATTTT.

This chain connects TRBV7-2 to TRBJ2-3; possibly TRBD2 for D (5 bases). V was shortened by 4 bases and J by 1 base, with 15 bases between the two germline ends. CDR1 SGHTA and CDR2 FQGNSA come from the germline V gene. The CDR3 runs to 16 residues. The CDR3 loop reads CASSSSGLAGTDTQYF. DNA for the CDR3: TGTGCCAGCAGCTCAAGCGGACTGGCGGGCACAGATACGCAGTATTTT.

CDR3 amino acids: CASSVGTGPTDTQYF. The CDR3 DNA is TGTGCCAGCAGTGTCGGGACAGGGCCCACAGATACGCAGTATTTT. The chain couples TRBV6-1 to TRBJ2-3, with 9 bases identical to TRBD1. V trimming: 4 bases; J trimming: 2 bases; junction bases outside the gene matches: 4. Germline CDR1 MNHNS, CDR2 SASEGT. CDR3 length: 15 amino acids.

The rearrangement joins TRBV5-1 to TRBJ2-5; D ambiguous. Germline assignment: CDR1 SGHRS and CDR2 YFSETQ. CDR3 length: 12 amino acids. V lost 3 bases to trimming and J lost 1 base, with 4 bases between them. CDR3 protein: CASSSLQETQYF. The CDR3 nucleotides are TGCGCCAGCAGCTCCCTCCAAGAGACCCAGTACTTC. Supplemented by reference TRBV5-1 and TRBJ2-5, the full variable domain reads KAGVTQTPRYLIKTRGQQVTLSCSPISGHRSVSWYQQTPGQGLQFLFEYFSETQRNKGNFPGRFSGRQFSNSRSEMNVSTLELGDSALYLCASSSLQETQYFGPGTRLLVL.

The chain joins TRBV18 to TRBJ2-1; the match to TRBD2 covers 13 bases. Germline loops: CDR1 KGHSH, CDR2 LQKENI. The CDR3 has 19 amino acids. Germline trimming cut 4 bases from V and 3 bases from J; bases unmatched to any gene: 12. The CDR3: CASSHKGLAGTTIYNEQFF. The CDR3 nucleotides read TGTGCCAGCTCACATAAGGGACTAGCGGGAACTACCATCTACAATGAGCAGTTCTTC.

J is TRBJ1-2 and V is TRBV2; weak D call: TRBD1 (6 bases). CDR3 length: 15 amino acids. Per the germline V gene, CDR1 is SNHLY and CDR2 is FYNNEI. Trimming took off 3 bases at V and 4 bases at J, with 15 bases between the two ends. The CDR3 region is CASSDQETGSYGYTF. The CDR3 DNA follows: TGTGCCAGCAGTGACCAAGAGACAGGATCCTATGGCTACACCTTC.

This clone was observed once. This chain uses TRBV28 with TRBJ1-2; D might be TRBD1 (6 bases). The V end lost 5 bases, the J end lost 8 bases, and 15 bases lay between the germline ends. The length of the CDR3 is 13 residues. Germline V gene data show CDR1 as MDHEN and CDR2 as SYDVKM. CDR3 region: CASSPWGQGGYTF. The DNA for the CDR3 is TGTGCCAGCAGTCCCTGGGGGCAGGGGGGCTACACCTTC.

The genes are TRBV7-9 and TRBJ2-1; 9 bases are a match to TRBD1. The trim removed 3 bases at V and 7 bases at J, leaving 7 bases unmatched. CDR3 size: 15 residues. Per the germline V gene, CDR1 is SEHNR and CDR2 is FQNEAQ (reference sequence). DNA of the CDR3: TGTGCCAGCAGCTTCTTACAGGGGGCGAGGAATGAGCAGTTCTTC. This codes for CASSFLQGARNEQFF.

V gene TRBV21-1 combines with J gene TRBJ2-1; TRBD2 is taken as the D call from the table, unchecked against the DNA. TRBV21-1 is annotated as a pseudogene. The CDR3 extends over 18 amino acids. The CDR3 sequence: CASSIASILGRSYNEQFF. Written as DNA, the CDR3 is TGTGCCAGCAGTATTGCGTCCATCCTAGGCCGCTCCTACAATGAGCAGTTCTTC.

The chain has TRBV4-1 and TRBJ1-1; D may be TRBD1 (6 bases). V was trimmed by 4 bases and J by 0 bases, leaving 9 bases between them. The CDR3 consists of 14 residues. Per germline, CDR1 MGHRA and CDR2 YSYEKL. Here the CDR3 reads CASSPSGVNTEAFF. CDR3 sequence (DNA): TGCGCCAGCAGCCCCTCAGGGGTGAACACTGAAGCTTTCTTT.

The CDR3 region is CASSTGQGLNTQYF. As DNA, the CDR3 is TGTGCCAGTAGTACGGGACAGGGGTTGAATACGCAGTATTTT. V gene TRBV19 combines with J gene TRBJ2-3, with 10 bases matching TRBD1. Germline CDR1 reads LNHDA; CDR2 reads SQIVND (reference sequence). The CDR3 is 14 amino acids. V shed 4 bases and J 7 bases; nucleotides not matched to a gene: 5.

The rearrangement links TRBV7-6 to TRBJ2-5, with D maybe TRBD2 (6 bases). The CDR3 has 14 residues. V was shortened by 1 base and J by 1 base, with 7 bases between the two germline ends. Looked up from germline, CDR1 is SGHVS and CDR2 is FNYEAQ. DNA for the CDR3: TGTGCCAGCAGCTTAGGCGGGGTCCAAGAGACCCAGTACTTC. This translates into CASSLGGVQETQYF.

The genes are TRBV11-2 and TRBJ1-2; tentatively, D is TRBD1 (6 bases). In germline, CDR1 is SGHAT, CDR2 FQNNGV. CDR3 length equals 12 residues. V gave up 1 base and J gave up 9 bases, with 9 bases separating them. CDR3 nucleotide sequence: TGTGCCAGCAGCTTAGGGACAGTCCGCTACACCTTC. Translating it yields CASSLGTVRYTF.

Regarding this clone: Within the sample, other DNA sequences also encode this same CDR3. V gene TRBV6-5 combines with J gene TRBJ1-1; D might be TRBD1 (5 bases). V was clipped by 2 bases and J by 1 base, with 5 bases between them. Germline CDR1 MNHEY, CDR2 SVGAGI. The CDR3 is 13 residues long. CDR3 loop: CASSYRGNTEAFF. The CDR3 DNA sequence: TGTGCCAGCAGTTACAGGGGGAACACTGAAGCTTTCTTT.

Notes on this clone: One end of the junction fails to match germline, which may point to a read error. This rearrangement joins TRBV7-7 to TRBJ2-5, with D possibly matching TRBD2 (6 bases). Germline loops: CDR1 SSHAT, CDR2 FNYEAQ (reference sequence). The CDR3 sequence is 15 residues long. The CDR3 DNA reads TGTGCTAGCAGCTCAGCCGGGACGGGGGACGGGACCCAGTACTTC. Translating it yields CASSSAGTGDGTQYF. Filled out from reference TRBV7-7 and TRBJ2-5, the complete variable domain reads GAGVSQSPRYKVTKRGQDVTLRCDPISSHATLYWYQQALGQGPEFLTYFNYEAQPDKSGLPSDRFSAERPEGSISTLTIQRTEQRDSAMYRCASSSAGTGDGTQYFGPGTRLLVL.

This chain joins TRBV29-1 and TRBJ2-7; 8 nucleotides line up with TRBD2. J lost 0 bases, V lost 3 bases, and 7 bases had no gene match. The V gene's germline CDR1 is SQVTM and CDR2 ANQGSEA. The CDR3 is 15 amino acids. The CDR3 region has the DNA TGCAGCGTTGACCTCGCGGGAGGTTCCTCCTACGAGCAGTACTTC. The encoded protein is CSVDLAGGSSYEQYF.

This clone occurred a few times. V and J are TRBV7-8 and TRBJ2-4; the match to TRBD2 covers 7 bases. The germline CDR1 and CDR2 sequences are SGHVS and FQNEAQ. The junction had 9 bases not matched to a gene; V was cut back by 4 bases and J by 0 bases. This CDR3 comprises 17 residues. This chain's CDR3 is CASSSRASGRAKNIQYF. CDR3 nucleotide sequence: TGTGCCAGCAGCTCAAGGGCTAGCGGTCGAGCCAAAAACATTCAGTACTTC.

The chain carries TRBV5-1 and TRBJ2-5; the D call may be TRBD1 or TRBD2 (5 bases each). The assigned J gene may be wrong: the sequence end matches TRBJ2-7 better. The CDR3 loop spans 16 amino acids. Germline V gene data show CDR1 as SGHRS and CDR2 as YFSETQ. As DNA, the CDR3 is TGCGCCAGCAACAACCCCCCCGGGACGGCCTCCTACGAGCAGTACTTC. Amino acid sequence: CASNNPPGTASYEQYF.

CDR3 in DNA: TGCGCCAGCAGTTTTGGACGAGGATCGGGACAAATAGCCAAAAACATTCAGTACTTC. It codes for CASSFGRGSGQIAKNIQYF. This rearrangement joins TRBV5-1 to TRBJ2-4, with a tentative D call TRBD1 (6 bases). CDR1 and CDR2 from the germline V gene are SGHRS and YFSETQ. This CDR3 is 19 amino acids long. Trimming cost V 5 bases and J 0 bases, with 24 bases left between them.

The V call is TRBV2, the J call TRBJ1-5; weak D call: TRBD1 (5 bases). In germline, CDR1 is SNHLY, CDR2 FYNNEI. CDR3 length: 12 amino acids. Between the trimmed V and J ends, which lost 11 bases and 1 base, there was a span of 9 bases. This chain's CDR3 is CAQGESNQPQHF. The CDR3 DNA follows: TGTGCCCAAGGGGAGAGCAATCAGCCCCAGCATTTT.

The chain has TRBV5-4 and TRBJ2-1, with a tentative D call TRBD2 (7 bases). V was cut by 5 bases and J by 9 bases, with 27 bases left in between. Per the germline V gene, CDR1 is SGHNT and CDR2 is YYREEE (reference sequence). CDR3 length: 17 amino acids. The CDR3 loop is CASSRLSAGDLGGEQFF. The DNA for the CDR3 is TGTGCCAGCAGTCGACTCTCGGCGGGAGACCTAGGGGGTGAGCAGTTCTTC. The full variable domain, completed using reference TRBV5-4 and TRBJ2-1, is ETGVTQSPTHLIKTRGQQVTLRCSSQSGHNTVSWYQQALGQGPQFIFQYYREEENGRGNFPPRFSGLQFPNYSSELNVNALELDDSALYLCASSRLSAGDLGGEQFFGPGTRLTVL.

The genes are TRBV5-4 and TRBJ2-5, with TRBD2 identical over 12 bases. This CDR3 has 17 amino acids. The junction had 9 bases not matched to a gene; V was cut back by 2 bases and J by 4 bases. Germline loops: CDR1 SGHNT, CDR2 YYREEE (reference sequence). The CDR3 here is CASSFGLAGLGRETQYF. CDR3 DNA: TGTGCCAGCAGCTTCGGACTAGCGGGACTTGGGCGAGAGACCCAGTACTTC.

The V call is TRBV5-4, the J call TRBJ2-7, with D possibly being TRBD2 (6 bases). The CDR3 sequence is 14 residues long. V was pared by 2 bases and J by 5 bases, with 14 bases between. Germline values: CDR1 SGHNT, CDR2 YYREEE (reference sequence). The DNA for the CDR3 is TGTGCCAGCAGCTTTCCGGGACTGCCCCACGAGCAGTACTTC. Protein sequence: CASSFPGLPHEQYF. The entire variable domain, with the rest obtained from reference TRBV5-4 and TRBJ2-7, is as follows: ETGVTQSPTHLIKTRGQQVTLRCSSQSGHNTVSWYQQALGQGPQFIFQYYREEENGRGNFPPRFSGLQFPNYSSELNVNALELDDSALYLCASSFPGLPHEQYFGPGTRLTVT.

Worth noting for this clone: Other DNA sequences in this sample translate to the same CDR3. Written as DNA, the CDR3 is TGTGCCATCAGTGAAGGGACTAGCGGGACCTACGAGCAGTACTTC. Translation gives CAISEGTSGTYEQYF. The chain links TRBV10-3 to TRBJ2-7, with 13 bases fitting TRBD2. Germline lookup yields CDR1 ENHRY and CDR2 SYGVKD. The V segment lost 3 bases and the J segment 2 bases; nucleotides outside the gene matches: 1. The CDR3 is made up of 15 amino acids.

This clone came up once. The CDR3 protein is CASSLAGGTGLYF. DNA for the CDR3: TGTGCCAGCAGCTTGGCGGGAGGGACAGGGCTGTATTTT. The chain uses TRBV5-4 and TRBJ2-3; a possible D gene is TRBD1 (9 bases). V gave up 0 bases and J gave up 14 bases, with 16 bases separating them. The CDR3 spans 13 residues. CDR1 SGHNT and CDR2 YYREEE come from the germline V gene (reference sequence). Variable domain in full (rest from reference TRBV5-4 and TRBJ2-3): ETGVTQSPTHLIKTRGQQVTLRCSSQSGHNTVSWYQQALGQGPQFIFQYYREEENGRGNFPPRFSGLQFPNYSSELNVNALELDDSALYLCASSLAGGTGLYFGPGTRLTVL.

V and J are TRBV29-1 and TRBJ2-3; D is ambiguous. Germline CDR1 SQVTM, CDR2 ANQGSEA. The CDR3 has 12 amino acids. Trimming took 5 bases from V and 8 from J, leaving 14 bases between them. For the CDR3, the DNA is TGCAGCGTTTCTCCGACCCCTATTACGCAGTATTTT. It codes for CSVSPTPITQYF.

V gene TRBV11-3 combines with J gene TRBJ2-7; 8 bases are shared with TRBD2. The CDR3 is 14 amino acids. CDR1 SGHNT and CDR2 YENEEA come from the germline V gene. V lost 5 bases and J lost 5; bases outside the gene matches: 8. The CDR3 here is CASSPGLAVDEQYF. The CDR3 coding sequence is TGTGCCAGCAGCCCCGGACTAGCTGTCGACGAGCAGTACTTC.